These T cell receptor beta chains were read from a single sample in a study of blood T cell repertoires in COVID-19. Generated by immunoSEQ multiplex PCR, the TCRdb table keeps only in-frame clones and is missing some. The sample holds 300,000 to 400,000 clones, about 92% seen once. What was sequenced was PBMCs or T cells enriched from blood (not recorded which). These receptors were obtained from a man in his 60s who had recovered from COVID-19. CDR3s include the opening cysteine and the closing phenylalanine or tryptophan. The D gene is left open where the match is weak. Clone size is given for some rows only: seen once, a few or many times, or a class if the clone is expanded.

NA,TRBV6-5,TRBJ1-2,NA,TGTGCCAGCAGTTCAGGCGCGCAGCGGTATGGCTACACCTTC,CASSSGAQRYGYTF
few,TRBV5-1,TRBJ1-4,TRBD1,TGCGCCAGCAACGTCGGGACAGGGCGAAATGAAAAACTGTTTTTT,CASNVGTGRNEKLFF
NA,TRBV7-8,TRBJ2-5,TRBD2,TGTGCCAGCAGCCCACGACTAGCCCGAGAGGCAGAGACCCAGTACTTC,CASSPRLAREAETQYF
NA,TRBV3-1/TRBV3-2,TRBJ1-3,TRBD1,TGTGCCAGCAGCCAAGATCTTCTCCAGGGGGTTGAAAACACCATATATTTT,CASSQDLLQGVENTIYF
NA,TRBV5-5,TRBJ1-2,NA,TGTGCCAGCAGCATAACAGGGACCAGGGGCTATGGCTACACCTTC,CASSITGTRGYGYTF
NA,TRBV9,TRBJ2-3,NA,TGTGCCAGCAGCCCTGGGGGAGGCCCAGATACGCAGTATTTT,CASSPGGGPDTQYF
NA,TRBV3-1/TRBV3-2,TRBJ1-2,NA,TGTGCCAGCAGCCAAGACGGGGTTGTTAATGGCTACACCTTC,CASSQDGVVNGYTF
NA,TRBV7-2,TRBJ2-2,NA,TGTGCCAGCAGCTTAGCATCGTCTAGCGCCACCGGGGAGCTGTTTTTT,CASSLASSSATGELFF
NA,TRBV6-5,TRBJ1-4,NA,TGTGCCAGCAGTTACGCCCCTAGGCCAAATGAAAAACTGTTTTTT,CASSYAPRPNEKLFF
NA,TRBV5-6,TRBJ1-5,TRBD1,TGTGCCAGCAGCCGCCGGGACAGTGGACAGCCCCAGCATTTT,CASSRRDSGQPQHF
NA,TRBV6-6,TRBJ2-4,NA,TGTGCCAGCAGGCCGGGTTCCCAGGCCAAAAACATTCAGTACTTC,CASRPGSQAKNIQYF
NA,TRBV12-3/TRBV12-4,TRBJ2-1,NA,TGTGCCAGCAGACGGACAGCAAACAATGAGCAGTTCTTC,CASRRTANNEQFF
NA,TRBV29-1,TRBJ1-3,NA,TGCAGCGTGCCAGGCACTGGAAACACCATATATTTT,CSVPGTGNTIYF
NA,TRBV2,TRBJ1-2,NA,TGTGCCAGCAGTGTGGGCAGTAACTATGGCTACACCTTC,CASSVGSNYGYTF
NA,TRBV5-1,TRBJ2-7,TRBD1,TGCGCCAGCAGCTACCAAGGGGACAGGGCGGACGAGCAGTACTTC,CASSYQGDRADEQYF
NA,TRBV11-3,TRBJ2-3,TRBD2,TGTGCCAGCAGCTTATTTACCGGGACTAGCGGCACAGATACGCAGTATTTT,CASSLFTGTSGTDTQYF
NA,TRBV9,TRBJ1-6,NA,TGTGCCAGCAGCGGACAGCCGAATTCACCCCTCCACTTT,CASSGQPNSPLHF
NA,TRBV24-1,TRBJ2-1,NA,TGTGCCACCAGTGACTCTAGAGGGAGATCCCAGGAGCAGTTCTTC,CATSDSRGRSQEQFF
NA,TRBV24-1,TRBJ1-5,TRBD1,TGTGCCACCAGCCGGGTTCGTGGACAGGGGACTCATCAGCCCCAGCATTTT,CATSRVRGQGTHQPQHF
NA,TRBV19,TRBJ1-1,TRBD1,TGTGCCAGTAGTATAGGCCCGGGACAGGGTTTTAGGGACACTGAAGCTTTCTTT,CASSIGPGQGFRDTEAFF
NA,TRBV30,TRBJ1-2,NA,TGTGCCTGGAGATCCGGGGGTCAGGGCAAGACTCCATCCTATGGCTACACCTTC,CAWRSGGQGKTPSYGYTF
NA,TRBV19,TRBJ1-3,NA,TGTGCCCCAAGCCACGGAGGGGACTATGGAAACACCATATATTTT,CAPSHGGDYGNTIYF
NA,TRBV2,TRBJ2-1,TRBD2,TGTGCCAGCAGTGAAGCGCTAGCGGGAGGTGAGCAGTTCTTC,CASSEALAGGEQFF
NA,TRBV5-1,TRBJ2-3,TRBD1,TGCGCCACCACTCTTGTCACAGGGGCCAGCACAGATACGCAGTATTTT,CATTLVTGASTDTQYF
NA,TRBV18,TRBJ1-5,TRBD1,TGTGCCAGCTCACGTGGACAGGGTAATCAGCCCCAGCATTTT,CASSRGQGNQPQHF
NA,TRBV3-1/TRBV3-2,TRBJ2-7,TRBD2,TGTGCCAGCAGCCAAGTTGGTAGCGGGAGTGGTTACGAGCAGTACTTC,CASSQVGSGSGYEQYF
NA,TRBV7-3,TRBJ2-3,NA,TGTGCCAGCAGCGGTAGAGGCGCAGATACGCAGTATTTT,CASSGRGADTQYF
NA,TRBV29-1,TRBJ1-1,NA,TGCAGCGTTGAATCGGGCTCTGCGGGTTTCTTT,CSVESGSAGFF
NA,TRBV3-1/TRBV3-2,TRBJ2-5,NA,TGTGCCAGCAGCCCGGCCGCGGGGAAGGAGACCCAGTACTTC,CASSPAAGKETQYF
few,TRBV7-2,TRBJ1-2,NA,TGTGCCAGCAGCTTCTCGCAGGTCTGCACCTTC,CASSFSQVCTF
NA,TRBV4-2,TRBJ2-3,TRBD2,TGTGCCAGCAGCCTCACTAGCGGGGGGGAGAGCACAGATACGCAGTATTTT,CASSLTSGGESTDTQYF
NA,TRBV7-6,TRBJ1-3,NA,TGTGCCAGCAGCTTCCGGAGAGGCTCTGGAAACACCATATATTTT,CASSFRRGSGNTIYF
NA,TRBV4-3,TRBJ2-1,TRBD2,TGCGCCAGCAGCCAAGACCCCGGGACTAGCGGTTACAATGAGCAGTTCTTC,CASSQDPGTSGYNEQFF
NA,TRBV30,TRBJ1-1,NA,TGTGCCTGGAGTTGGAGTAACACTGAAGCTTTCTTT,CAWSWSNTEAFF
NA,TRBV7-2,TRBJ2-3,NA,TGTGCCAGCAGCTTATATCTAGCTTGGTCTACAGATACGCAGTATTTT,CASSLYLAWSTDTQYF
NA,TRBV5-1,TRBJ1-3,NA,TGCGCCAGCAGCTCGGGTTCTGGAAACACCATATATTTT,CASSSGSGNTIYF
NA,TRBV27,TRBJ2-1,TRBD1,TGTGCCAGCAGGACACCGGGACAGGGGGCTACCCGACAGTTCTTC,CASRTPGQGATRQFF
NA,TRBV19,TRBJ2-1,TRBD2,TGTGCCAGTAGCCCGGGTCCGGGAGGAGGTGATGAGCAGTTCTTC,CASSPGPGGGDEQFF
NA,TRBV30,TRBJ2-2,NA,TGTGCCTGGAGTGTATCTGCGAACACCGGGGAGCTGTTTTTT,CAWSVSANTGELFF
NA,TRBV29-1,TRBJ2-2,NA,TGCAGCGTCTCTTTTTACCAGGTGAACACCGGGGAGCTGTTTTTT,CSVSFYQVNTGELFF
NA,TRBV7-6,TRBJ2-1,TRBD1,TGTGCCAGCAGCCATCGAGGACAGGGCAATGAGCAGTTCTTC,CASSHRGQGNEQFF
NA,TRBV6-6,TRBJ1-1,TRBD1,TGTGCCAGCAGTTACCCCAGGGACAGGGTGACTGAAGCTTTCTTT,CASSYPRDRVTEAFF
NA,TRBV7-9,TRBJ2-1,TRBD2,TGTGCCAGCAGCTTAGGTGGACTAGAATTGGAGCAGTTCTTC,CASSLGGLELEQFF
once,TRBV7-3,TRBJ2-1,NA,TGTGCCAGCAGCTTAGGTAGTGAGCAGTTCTTC,CASSLGSEQFF
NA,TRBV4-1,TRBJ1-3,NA,TGCGCCAGCAGCCAAGGGTTGCGAGGGGGCTCTGGAAACACCATATATTTT,CASSQGLRGGSGNTIYF
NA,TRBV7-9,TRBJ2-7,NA,TGTGCCAGCAGCTCACTAGGGGGAGGGACACGTACCTCTGAGCAGTACTTC,CASSSLGGGTRTSEQYF
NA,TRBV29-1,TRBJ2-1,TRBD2,TGCAGCGTTGAGGGTCGTCTTGCTAGCGGGATTAGCAATGAGCAGTTCTTC,CSVEGRLASGISNEQFF